The present TCR beta chain was sequenced within a study of blood T cell repertoires in COVID-19. Study in general: The United States, Italy and Spain provided the acute and convalescent COVID-19 samples. T cells, B-cell-depleted T cells, or PBMCs provided the cDNA or gDNA that served as material.

V was shortened by 5 bases and J by 4 bases, with 14 bases between the two germline ends. This CDR3 has 14 residues. Per the germline V gene, CDR1 is MNHEY and CDR2 is SMNVEV (reference sequence). The table came from immunoSEQ multiplex PCR; TCRdb's copy has only in-frame clones and leaves some out. In the table there are about 270,000 clones, approximately 89% of which are singletons. This rearrangement joins TRBV27 to TRBJ2-5; D gene uncertain. The TCR comes from a man aged 35 to 55 with active or convalescent COVID-19. The sequenced sample consisted of peripheral blood. The CDR3 DNA reads TGTGCCAGCAGTCGCCCCCGAGGTCGAGAGACCCAGTACTTC. This gives the protein CASSRPRGRETQYF.